These T cell receptor beta chains were read from a single sample in a study of blood T cells in healthy people across ages. TCRdb fed the 5' RACE reads into MiXCR, producing one record per CDR3 protein. The sample shows around 1.7 million distinct CDR3 sequences, 28% of them seen only once. Sequenced sample: blood. Source of these receptors: a woman aged 25-40 years in good health. Each CDR3 is given with its conserved first and last residue. D genes are given only for firm matches. Rows may omit the clone size; those that give it use once, few, many or a size class.

size	V	D	length	J	DNA	CDR3
.	TRBV29-1	.	16	TRBJ1-1	TGCAGCGTTGAAGATCTTTATAGGACGACGAACACTGAAGCTTTCTTT	CSVEDLYRTTNTEAFF
.	TRBV2	TRBD2	14	TRBJ2-1	TGTGCCAGCAGGAGCGGGGCCTCCTACAATGAGCAGTTCTTC	CASRSGASYNEQFF
few	TRBV29-1	.	12	TRBJ2-5	TGCAGCGTTGATGCTGTCCAAGAGACCCAGTACTTC	CSVDAVQETQYF
few	TRBV19	.	15	TRBJ2-5	TGTGCCAGTAGTATCCCAGGGGAGAGTCGAGAGACCCAGTACTTC	CASSIPGESRETQYF
few	TRBV7-2	.	14	TRBJ2-7	TGTGCCAGCAGCTTCGAGACTCGCGCGTACGAGCAGTACTTC	CASSFETRAYEQYF
.	TRBV14	.	13	TRBJ1-2	TGTGCCAGCAGCCAAGGGACACCCTATGGCTACACCTTC	CASSQGTPYGYTF
few	TRBV28	TRBD1	14	TRBJ2-1	TGTGCCAGCAGTAACGGACAGGGCACCTACGAGCAGTTCTTC	CASSNGQGTYEQFF
few	TRBV5-1	.	18	TRBJ2-4	TGCGCCAGCAGCCCGAGAGAGGAGCCAGGGGTGGGAAGGCACATTCAGTACTTC	CASSPREEPGVGRHIQYF
few	TRBV18	.	15	TRBJ2-3	TGTGCCAGCTCACCAAACGGAGGCAGCACAGATACGCAGTATTTT	CASSPNGGSTDTQYF
few	TRBV18	.	16	TRBJ1-1	TGTACCAGCTCACTTTCTCCCGCGACAGACGGCATTGAAGCTTTCTTT	CTSSLSPATDGIEAFF
many	TRBV12-3/TRBV12-4	.	14	TRBJ1-6	TGTGCCAGCAGTCCTGCTAGGGGGAGTTCACCCCTCCACTTT	CASSPARGSSPLHF
.	TRBV20-1	.	11	TRBJ1-2	TGCAGTGCTCCCCACAGGGAAGGCTACACCTTC	CSAPHREGYTF
few	TRBV29-1	TRBD1	11	TRBJ2-7	TGCAGCGCGACAGGGGAGAACGAGCAGTACTTC	CSATGENEQYF
few	TRBV9	TRBD1	15	TRBJ1-1	TGTGCCAGCAGCGTTGGACAGGGTTCGAACACTGAAGCTTTCTTT	CASSVGQGSNTEAFF
.	TRBV11-2	.	15	TRBJ2-3	TGTACCAGCAGCTTAGTCGGGCGGCGCACAGATACGCAGTATTTT	CTSSLVGRRTDTQYF
many	TRBV11-2	.	15	TRBJ2-7	TGTGCCAGCACCGCTCCGGACAGGAGGGCCTACGAGCAGTACTTC	CASTAPDRRAYEQYF
few	TRBV5-1	TRBD2	15	TRBJ2-1	TGCGCCAGCAGAGAATCACACCGGGGGGGCAATGAGCAGTTCTTC	CASRESHRGGNEQFF
.	TRBV28	TRBD1	14	TRBJ2-3	TGTGCCAGCAGCCTGACAGGGGAATCAGATACGCAGTATTTT	CASSLTGESDTQYF
.	TRBV20-1	TRBD2	16	TRBJ2-3	TGCAGTGCTGGCCCGGGACTAGCGGGAGTCGCAGATACGCAGTATTTT	CSAGPGLAGVADTQYF
few	TRBV10-3	.	12	TRBJ2-1	TGTGCCATCAGTGAGTCGCCAATTGAGCAGTTCTTC	CAISESPIEQFF
.	TRBV20-1	.	14	TRBJ2-2	TGCAGTGCTCTAAGGGTTAGTGATCCCGGGGAGCTGTTTTTT	CSALRVSDPGELFF
many	TRBV7-2	.	13	TRBJ1-5	TGTGCCAGCAGCGCAAGTGAGAATCAGCCCCAGCATTTT	CASSASENQPQHF
.	TRBV3-1	.	13	TRBJ2-3	TGTGCCAGCAGCCAGTTCCCTGCAGATACGCAGTATTTT	CASSQFPADTQYF
few	TRBV5-1	.	14	TRBJ1-2	TGCGCCAGCAGCTTGTCGCAGGGGAGAGATGGCTACACCTTC	CASSLSQGRDGYTF
.	TRBV7-9	.	14	TRBJ2-7	TGTGCCAGCAGCTACGGAGGAATCTCCTACGAGCAGTACTTC	CASSYGGISYEQYF
.	TRBV20-1	.	12	TRBJ1-3	TGCAGTGCCCCGAAAGGGTCAAACACCATATATTTT	CSAPKGSNTIYF
many	TRBV4-2	.	16	TRBJ2-7	TGTGCCAGCAGCCAAGATCGCGGGCGAATCCCCTACGAGCAGTACTTC	CASSQDRGRIPYEQYF
.	TRBV10-2	.	14	TRBJ1-5	TGCGCCAGCAGTGAGTCAATAGGCGTCCAGCCCCAGCATTTT	CASSESIGVQPQHF
once	TRBV9	TRBD2	15	TRBJ2-1	TGTGCCGGCAGCCCAACTAGCGGGGGGGACAATGAGCAGTTCTTC	CAGSPTSGGDNEQFF
.	TRBV3-1	TRBD2	16	TRBJ2-7	TGTGCCGGCAGCCAAGATGATCCGGGACTAGCGAGCGAGCAGTACTTC	CAGSQDDPGLASEQYF
.	TRBV27	.	14	TRBJ1-2	TGTGCCAGCAAAAGAGACGGGCCTAACTATGGCTACACCTTC	CASKRDGPNYGYTF
few	TRBV12-3/TRBV12-4	.	14	TRBJ1-4	TGTGCCAGCAGTTTACGGGACACTAATGAAAAACTGTTTTTT	CASSLRDTNEKLFF
.	TRBV20-1	TRBD2	15	TRBJ2-1	TGCAGTGCTAGGACTAGCGGGATTGCCGGGAATGAGCAGTTCTTC	CSARTSGIAGNEQFF
.	TRBV6-1	TRBD2	15	TRBJ2-1	TGCGCCAGCAGTGGGACTGGCGGGAGTCTGAATGAGCAGTTCTTC	CASSGTGGSLNEQFF
.	TRBV7-9	.	14	TRBJ2-2	TGTGCCAGCAGCCCGGGTTGGTCGAGCGGGGAGCTGTTTTTT	CASSPGWSSGELFF
.	TRBV5-6	.	13	TRBJ2-3	TGTGCCAGCGCCTCCGGGACCTCAGATACGCAGTATTTT	CASASGTSDTQYF
.	TRBV5-1	TRBD2	15	TRBJ2-1	TGCGCCAGCAGCTCAAGCGGGAAATTCGGCGGTGAGCAGTTCTTC	CASSSSGKFGGEQFF
.	TRBV27	TRBD1	14	TRBJ2-7	TGTGCCAGCAGGGGACAGGGGAATACCTACGAGCAGTACTTC	CASRGQGNTYEQYF
.	TRBV28	.	14	TRBJ1-1	TGTGCCAGCATCCGGGGCCTCCTGGGCACTGAAGCTTTCTTT	CASIRGLLGTEAFF
many	TRBV6-2/TRBV6-3	.	13	TRBJ1-5	TGTGCCAGCAGTCCTGGGGGATATCAGCCCCAGCATTTT	CASSPGGYQPQHF
many	TRBV29-1	TRBD1	13	TRBJ2-7	TGCAGCGTTGAGAGGGACAGGGGCTACGAGCAGTACTTC	CSVERDRGYEQYF
.	TRBV29-1	.	14	TRBJ2-1	TGCAGCGTTGAAGAGAGGGTCAGCTACAATGAGCAGTTCTTC	CSVEERVSYNEQFF
.	TRBV9	.	18	TRBJ2-5	TGTGCCAGCAGCGCGGGGAGTGGGGCAGGGTCAAACCCAGAGACCCAGTACTTC	CASSAGSGAGSNPETQYF
.	TRBV9	.	14	TRBJ2-5	TGTGCCAGCAGCCACGGGACAAACCAAGAGACCCAGTACTTC	CASSHGTNQETQYF
.	TRBV7-9	TRBD2	14	TRBJ2-1	TGTGCCAGCAGTCCCGGGAGGGCGTTAAATGAGCAGTTCTTC	CASSPGRALNEQFF
.	TRBV7-2	.	16	TRBJ2-1	TGTGCCGGCAGCGAAGTCCTAGGCGGGCCGTACAATGAGCAGTTCTTC	CAGSEVLGGPYNEQFF
.	TRBV20-1	TRBD1	18	TRBJ2-5	TGCAGTGCTAGAGATCCCGAGACAGGGGGTATCCCATACAATGAGCAGTACTTC	CSARDPETGGIPYNEQYF
few	TRBV20-1	.	15	TRBJ2-1	TGCAGTGCCGACGTATCCAGGACGGGATTCAATGAGCAGTTCTTC	CSADVSRTGFNEQFF
.	TRBV20-1	.	13	TRBJ2-1	TGCAGTGCCCGGGGGGCCCCCTACAATGAGCAGTTCTTC	CSARGAPYNEQFF
few	TRBV10-3	.	15	TRBJ2-3	TGTGCCATCAGTTCCGGGGGCGGGTCCACAGATACGCAGTATTTT	CAISSGGGSTDTQYF
.	TRBV9	TRBD2	13	TRBJ2-1	TGTGCCAGCAGCGCACTAGCGGGAGATGTGCAGTTCTTC	CASSALAGDVQFF
.	TRBV7-9	TRBD1	14	TRBJ2-7	TGTGCCAGCAGCTGGCCAGGGGGCTCCTACGAGCAGTACTTC	CASSWPGGSYEQYF